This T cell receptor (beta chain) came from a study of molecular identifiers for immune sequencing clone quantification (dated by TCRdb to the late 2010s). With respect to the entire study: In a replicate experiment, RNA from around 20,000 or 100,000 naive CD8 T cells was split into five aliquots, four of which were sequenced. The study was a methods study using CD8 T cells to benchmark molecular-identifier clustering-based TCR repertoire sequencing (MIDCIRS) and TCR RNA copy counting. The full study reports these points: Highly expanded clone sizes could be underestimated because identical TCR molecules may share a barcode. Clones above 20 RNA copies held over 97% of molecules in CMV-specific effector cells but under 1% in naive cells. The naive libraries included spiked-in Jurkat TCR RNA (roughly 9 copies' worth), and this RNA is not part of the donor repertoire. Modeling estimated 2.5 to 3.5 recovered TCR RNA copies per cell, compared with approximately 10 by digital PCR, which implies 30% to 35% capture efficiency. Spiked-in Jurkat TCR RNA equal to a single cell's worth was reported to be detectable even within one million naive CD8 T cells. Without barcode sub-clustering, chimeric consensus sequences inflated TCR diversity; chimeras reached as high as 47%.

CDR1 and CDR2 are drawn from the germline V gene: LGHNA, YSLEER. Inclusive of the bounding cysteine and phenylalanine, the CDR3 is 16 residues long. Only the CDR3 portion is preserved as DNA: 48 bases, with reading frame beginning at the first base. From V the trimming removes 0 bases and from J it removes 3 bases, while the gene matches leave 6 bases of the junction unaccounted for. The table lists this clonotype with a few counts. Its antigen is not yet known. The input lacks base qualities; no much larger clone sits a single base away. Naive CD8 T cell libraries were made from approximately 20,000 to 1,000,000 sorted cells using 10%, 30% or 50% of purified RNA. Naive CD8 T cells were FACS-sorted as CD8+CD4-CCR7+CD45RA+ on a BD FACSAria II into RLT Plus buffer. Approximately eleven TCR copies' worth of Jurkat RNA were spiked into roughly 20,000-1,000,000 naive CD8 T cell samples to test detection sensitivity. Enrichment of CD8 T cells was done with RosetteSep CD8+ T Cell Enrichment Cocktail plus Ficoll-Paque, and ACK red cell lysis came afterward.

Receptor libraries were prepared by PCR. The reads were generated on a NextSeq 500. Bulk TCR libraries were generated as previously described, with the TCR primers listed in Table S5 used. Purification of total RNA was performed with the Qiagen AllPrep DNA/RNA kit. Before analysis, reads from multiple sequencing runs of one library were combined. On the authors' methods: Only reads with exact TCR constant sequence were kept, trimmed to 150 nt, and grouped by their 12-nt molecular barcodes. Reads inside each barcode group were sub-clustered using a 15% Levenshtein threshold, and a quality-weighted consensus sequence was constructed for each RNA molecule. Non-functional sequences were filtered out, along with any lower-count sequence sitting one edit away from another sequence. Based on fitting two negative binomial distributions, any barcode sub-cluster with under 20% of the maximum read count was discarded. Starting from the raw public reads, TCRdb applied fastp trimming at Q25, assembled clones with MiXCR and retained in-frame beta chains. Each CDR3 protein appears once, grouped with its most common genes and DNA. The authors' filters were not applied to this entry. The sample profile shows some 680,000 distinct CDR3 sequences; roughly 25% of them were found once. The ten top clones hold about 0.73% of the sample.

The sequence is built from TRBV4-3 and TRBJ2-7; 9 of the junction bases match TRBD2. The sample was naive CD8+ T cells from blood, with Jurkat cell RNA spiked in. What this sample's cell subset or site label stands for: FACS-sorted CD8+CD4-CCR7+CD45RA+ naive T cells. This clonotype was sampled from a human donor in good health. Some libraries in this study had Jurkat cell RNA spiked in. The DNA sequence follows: TGCGCCAGCAGCCAAGATAATCTAGCGGGATACTACGAGCAGTACTTC. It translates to CASSQDNLAGYYEQYF.